The table lists the clone carrying this TCR beta chain with a count of one. The data derive from a study of blood T cell repertoires in COVID-19. At the level of the study: Material from acute and convalescent COVID-19 was sourced from the United States, Italy and Spain. PBMCs, B-cell-depleted T cells, or T cells were the source of the cDNA or gDNA that made up the material.

The CDR3 runs to 13 residues. Trimming left V 4 bases short and J 8 bases short, with 14 bases between. Germline V gives CDR1 MNHNS, CDR2 SASEGT. Profiled with immunoSEQ multiplex PCR; TCRdb holds only in-frame clones, not every one. The sample yields roughly 170,000 clones, 88% seen once. The J gene is TRBJ1-2, the V gene TRBV6-1; weak D call: TRBD1 (5 bases). The material sequenced was peripheral blood. The clonotype originates from a man aged 55-75 years with acute or convalescent COVID-19. The CDR3: CASSGQPLGGYTF. The DNA of the CDR3 is TGTGCCAGCAGTGGACAGCCCCTGGGGGGCTACACCTTC.